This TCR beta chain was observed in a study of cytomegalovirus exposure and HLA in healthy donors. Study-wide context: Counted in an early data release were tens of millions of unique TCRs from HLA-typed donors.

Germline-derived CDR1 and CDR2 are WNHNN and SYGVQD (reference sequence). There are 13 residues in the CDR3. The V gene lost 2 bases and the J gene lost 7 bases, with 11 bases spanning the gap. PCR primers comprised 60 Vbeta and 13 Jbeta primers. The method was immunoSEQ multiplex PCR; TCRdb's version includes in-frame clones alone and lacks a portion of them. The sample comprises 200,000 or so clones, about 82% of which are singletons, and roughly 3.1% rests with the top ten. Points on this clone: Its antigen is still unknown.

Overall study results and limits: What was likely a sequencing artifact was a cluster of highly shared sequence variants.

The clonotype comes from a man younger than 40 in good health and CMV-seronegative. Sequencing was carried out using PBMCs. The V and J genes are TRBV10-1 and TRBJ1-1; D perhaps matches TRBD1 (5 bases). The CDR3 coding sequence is TGCGCCAGCAGTGAGACGTATACAGGTGAAGCTTTCTTT. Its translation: CASSETYTGEAFF.